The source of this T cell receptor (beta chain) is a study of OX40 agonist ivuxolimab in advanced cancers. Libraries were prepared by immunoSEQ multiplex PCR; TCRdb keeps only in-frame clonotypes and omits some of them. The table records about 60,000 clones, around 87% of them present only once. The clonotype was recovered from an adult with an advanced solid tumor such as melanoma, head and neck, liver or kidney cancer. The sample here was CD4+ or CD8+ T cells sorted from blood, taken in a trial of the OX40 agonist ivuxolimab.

Here the CDR3 DNA reads TGTGCCAGCAGCTTCTCTTCCGGGACAGGGGTTCGCAATGAGCAGTTCTTC. It translates to CASSFSSGTGVRNEQFF. V and J are TRBV14 and TRBJ2-1; 10 positions agree with TRBD1. After removal of 5 bases from V and 6 bases from J, the junction contained 13 bases not matched to a gene. The CDR3 length is 17 residues. Per germline, CDR1 SGHDN and CDR2 FVKESK.